The sequence of this T cell receptor (beta chain) was determined in a study of blood T cell repertoires in COVID-19. Across the whole study: PBMCs, B-cell-depleted T cells, or T cells provided the cDNA or gDNA that made up the material.

Participants were aged roughly 18 to 89 years from roughly 26 US areas. Participants had their cohort set by participant-reported clinical history. Germline values: CDR1 SGHTA, CDR2 FQGTGA. V lost 2 bases, J lost 7 bases, and 9 bases stayed unmatched. CDR3 length: 16 residues. As handled by the study authors: Amplified reference gene primers provided the basis for estimating nucleated cell counts. Here immunoSEQ multiplex PCR was the method, and the copy in TCRdb shows in-frame clones only, minus some. V and J calls and clone size are copied from that table; D and trimming were computed from the DNA. The sample has about 250,000 clones; roughly 89% are singletons.

The source material was PBMCs or T cells enriched from blood (not recorded which). This receptor was obtained from a man aged 35 to 55 who had recovered from COVID-19. The V and J genes are TRBV7-3 and TRBJ2-2; TRBD1 aligns across 8 bases. The CDR3 is CASSLSRTGRFGELFF. The DNA of the CDR3 is TGTGCCAGCAGCTTATCTCGGACAGGGAGGTTCGGGGAGCTGTTTTTT.